This T cell receptor beta chain was sequenced in a study of control samples from healthy donors and cancer patients. This clone was seen once. V lost 6 bases, J lost 5 bases, and 8 bases lay in between. From germline, CDR1 is MNHNY and CDR2 SVGAGI (reference sequence). This CDR3 is built from 12 residues. Produced via immunoSEQ multiplex PCR; TCRdb's table is partial and in-frame only. The table has 70,000 to 100,000 clones, roughly 89% seen once; the top ten hold about 16%. The chain combines TRBV6-6 with TRBJ1-5; tentative D call: TRBD1 (6 bases). The sample taken for sequencing was blood. The sequence derives from a man aged 45-65 years in good health. The CDR3 DNA sequence: TGTGCCAGCAGACAGGGAGATCAGCCCCAGCATTTT. Amino acid sequence: CASRQGDQPQHF.